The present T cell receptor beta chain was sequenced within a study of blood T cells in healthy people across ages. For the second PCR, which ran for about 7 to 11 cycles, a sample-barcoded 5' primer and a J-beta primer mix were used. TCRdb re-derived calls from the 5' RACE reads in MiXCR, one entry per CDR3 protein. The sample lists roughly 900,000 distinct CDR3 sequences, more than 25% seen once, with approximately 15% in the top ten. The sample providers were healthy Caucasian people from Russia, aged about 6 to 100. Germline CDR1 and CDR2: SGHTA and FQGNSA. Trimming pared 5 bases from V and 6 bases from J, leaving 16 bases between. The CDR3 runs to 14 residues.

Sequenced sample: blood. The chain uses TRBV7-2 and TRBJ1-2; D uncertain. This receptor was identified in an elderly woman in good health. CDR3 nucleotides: TGTGCCAGCAGCACCTACGACACAATGGATGGCTACACCTTC. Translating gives CASSTYDTMDGYTF.